This T cell receptor beta chain is from a study of regulatory T cells in long-lasting Graves disease. Study-wide background: Positivity for TSH receptor antibodies plus over 5 years of antithyroid drugs meant persistent Graves' disease.

Libraries of TCR beta came from iRepertoire HTBI primers plus Arm-PCR of CDR3 regions. TCRdb redid the calling of the multiplex PCR reads with MiXCR, one entry per CDR3 protein. The sample holds a few hundred thousand distinct CDR3 sequences, about 25% seen once. Sample time point: persistent/refractory GD, antithyroid drugs over 5 years with positive TRAb. From RNA extracted from PBMCs, the TCR library was made. Germline V CDR1 and CDR2: SGHRS, YFSETQ. The V segment lost 4 bases and the J segment 4 bases; nucleotides outside the gene matches: 10. The CDR3 length is 15 residues. This clonotype was counted a few times. Its antigen is unknown. Findings and caveats of the study: TRBV28, TRBJ1-2 and TRBJ2-5 were favored in persistent disease. Persistent Graves' patients showed less TCR diversity than newly diagnosed patients showed.

The chain links TRBV5-1 to TRBJ1-1, with TRBD1 matching 7 bases. This receptor was taken from a female donor with Graves disease. The sequenced sample was peripheral blood mononuclear cells (PBMCs), obtained when the disease was refractory, from a patient treated with antithyroid drugs. CDR3 sequence: CASSPLDAGGTEAFF. CDR3 bases: TGCGCCAGCAGCCCCCTGGATGCAGGGGGCACTGAAGCTTTCTTT.